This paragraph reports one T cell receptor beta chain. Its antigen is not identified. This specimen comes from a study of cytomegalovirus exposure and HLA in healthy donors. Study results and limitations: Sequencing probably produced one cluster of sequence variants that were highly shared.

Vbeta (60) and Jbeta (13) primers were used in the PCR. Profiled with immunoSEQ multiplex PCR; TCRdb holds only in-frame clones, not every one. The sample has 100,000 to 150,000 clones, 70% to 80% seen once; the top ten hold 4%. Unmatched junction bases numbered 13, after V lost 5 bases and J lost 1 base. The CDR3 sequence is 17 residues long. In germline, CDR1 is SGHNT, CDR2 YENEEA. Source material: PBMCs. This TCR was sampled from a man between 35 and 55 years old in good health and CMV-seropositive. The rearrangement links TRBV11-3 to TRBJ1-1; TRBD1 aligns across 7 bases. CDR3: CASSTQHRGTKNTEAFF. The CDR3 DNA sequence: TGTGCCAGCAGCACCCAACACAGGGGCACCAAGAACACTGAAGCTTTCTTT.